A selection of T cell receptor beta chains follows, all from one sample in a study of cytomegalovirus exposure and HLA in healthy donors. Assay used: immunoSEQ multiplex PCR; TCRdb lists only in-frame clones, some missing. Its table lists approximately 61,000 clones. The specimen was PBMCs. These receptors all come from a woman aged 18-35 years in good health and CMV-seronegative. The CDR3 runs from the conserved cysteine through the conserved F or W. The D gene is left open where the match is weak.

TRBJ2-3,TRBD1,TRBV5-1,CASRIERDSDTDTQYF,TGCGCCAGCAGAATCGAACGGGACAGCGACACAGATACGCAGTATTTT
TRBJ1-1,.,TRBV12-5,CASGLGGVAFF,TGTGCTAGTGGTTTGGGCGGGGTGGCTTTCTTT
TRBJ2-7,TRBD1,TRBV30,CAWSSGTGLHEQYF,TGTGCCTGGAGTTCCGGGACAGGGTTACACGAGCAGTACTTC
TRBJ1-6,.,TRBV5-6,CASSLVPNNSPLHF,TGTGCCAGCAGCTTGGTTCCTAATAATTCACCCCTCCACTTT
TRBJ1-6,.,TRBV29-1,CSVGQGSNSPLHF,.
TRBJ2-7,.,TRBV6-1,CASSEGPFTGNEQYF,TGTGCCAGCAGTGAAGGGCCATTTACAGGGAACGAGCAGTACTTC
TRBJ2-7,TRBD2,TRBV18,CASSPMAGGYEQYF,TGTGCCAGCTCACCTATGGCGGGGGGCTACGAGCAGTACTTC
TRBJ2-7,.,TRBV27,CASSLAGVYEQYF,TGTGCCAGCAGTTTAGCGGGCGTCTACGAGCAGTACTTC
TRBJ1-3,.,TRBV7-9,CASSFRTLEGDTIYF,TGTGCCAGCAGCTTCCGGACCCTTGAGGGTGACACCATATATTTT
TRBJ1-2,.,TRBV7-6,CARALGGPRDGYTF,TGTGCCAGGGCTCTAGGGGGACCGAGGGATGGCTACACCTTC
TRBJ1-2,.,TRBV6-1,CASSEYRNYGYTF,TGTGCCAGCAGTGAGTACCGGAACTATGGCTACACCTTC
TRBJ2-3,TRBD2,TRBV5-1,CASSLSLADTDTQYF,TGCGCCAGCAGCTTGTCACTAGCGGACACAGATACGCAGTATTTT
TRBJ1-4,.,TRBV19,CASSIVSVGEGKLFF,TGTGCCAGTAGTATCGTAAGTGTTGGAGAGGGAAAACTGTTTTTT
TRBJ2-2,TRBD1,TRBV7-9,CASSLTGGLAGELFF,TGTGCCAGCAGCTTAACAGGGGGGCTCGCCGGGGAGCTGTTTTTT
TRBJ2-6,.,TRBV27,CASSLWGTGTGANVLTF,TGTGCCAGCAGTTTATGGGGCACAGGTACCGGGGCCAACGTCCTGACTTTC
TRBJ2-7,.,TRBV9,CASSVGLGSGGAYEQYF,TGTGCCAGCAGCGTAGGCCTAGGTAGCGGAGGGGCCTACGAGCAGTACTTC
TRBJ2-7,TRBD1,TRBV28,CASSPPPRQGIFEQYF,TGTGCCAGCAGTCCACCCCCGAGACAGGGGATCTTTGAGCAGTACTTC
TRBJ1-1,.,TRBV5-6,CASSLGRATEAFF,TGTGCCAGCAGCTTGGGCAGGGCCACTGAAGCTTTCTTT
TRBJ1-2,TRBD1,TRBV19,CASQGDYGYTF,TGTGCCAGTCAGGGGGACTATGGCTACACCTTC
TRBJ1-5,TRBD1,TRBV12-5,CASGLIPGQGHYSNQPQHF,TGTGCTAGTGGTTTGATACCGGGACAGGGGCATTATAGCAATCAGCCCCAGCATTTT
TRBJ1-2,TRBD1,TRBV28,CASSSRTGDGYTF,TGTGCCAGCAGTTCCCGGACAGGGGATGGCTACACCTTC
TRBJ2-4,.,TRBV6-1,CASSEARARIQYF,TGTGCCAGCAGTGAAGCGAGGGCGAGGATTCAGTACTTC